This T cell receptor (beta chain) is from a study of blood T cell repertoires in COVID-19. In the authors' workflow: It was from reference gene primer amplification that nucleated cell counts were estimated. TCRdb's copy holds only in-frame clones and misses some; the assay was immunoSEQ multiplex PCR. The V and J calls and clone size come from that table; D and trimming were worked out from the DNA. The data hold under 300,000 clones, with around 84% observed a single time. The trim removed 4 bases at V and 5 bases at J, leaving 7 bases unmatched. The CDR3 runs to 16 residues. The germline V gene encodes CDR1 SGHKS and CDR2 YYEKEE (reference sequence).

This chain uses TRBV5-5 with TRBJ2-5; 14 bases are a match to TRBD2. This clonotype was obtained from a woman aged 18-29 years with acute or convalescent COVID-19. The sample taken for sequencing was peripheral blood. The CDR3 loop is CASSRGLAGVIETQYF. In DNA form, the CDR3 reads TGTGCCAGCAGCCGGGGACTAGCGGGAGTTATTGAGACCCAGTACTTC.